This T cell receptor beta chain was documented in a study of cytomegalovirus exposure and HLA in healthy donors. Turning to the study itself: The early release's HLA-typed donors yielded roughly 85 million unique TCRs.

To note about this clone: Its antigen is still unknown.

V trimming: 5 bases; J trimming: 11 bases; junction bases outside the gene matches: 9. The CDR3 spans 14 residues. Germline V gives CDR1 SEHNR, CDR2 FQNEAQ (reference sequence). General observations from the study: Researchers reported in a later analysis that a missense DCLRE1C variant was tied to TCR beta V- and J-gene trimming.

Primers included in the PCR were 60 Vbeta and 13 Jbeta primers. Repertoires were generated with immunoSEQ multiplex PCR, while TCRdb's copy carries only in-frame clones and drops some. Here the sample spans around 210,000 clones, 78% being singletons. The clonotype comes from a boy aged 5-17 years in good health and CMV-seronegative. Sequencing input: PBMCs. V is TRBV7-9 and J is TRBJ1-1; 12 bases line up with TRBD1. The DNA for the CDR3 is TGTGCCAGCAGCCCGGGACAGGGGGCGGGCGGGGCTTTCTTT. It codes for CASSPGQGAGGAFF.